This T cell receptor beta chain is drawn from a study of CD8+CD57+ T cells in acquired aplastic anemia (dated by TCRdb to about 2018). About the full investigation: A mean of about 3.2 ug of DNA, ranging from about 0.19 to 30 ug, was extracted from sorted CD4+ and CD8+ cells. A CD8+CD57+ expansion meant a frequency higher than the mean frequency seen in healthy subjects.

V and J are truncated by 1 base and 7 bases respectively, leaving an intervening sequence of 26 bases. From a lookup of the germline V gene (reference sequence), CDR1 and CDR2 are SGHAT and FQDESV. The CDR3, from cysteine to phenylalanine, totals 20 residues. Only CDR3 DNA is held: 60 bases, read in frame from base 1. What the authors observed across the whole study: No significant difference in CD8+ Simpson's diversity was found between patients and healthy controls (P=0.060). Approximately 31 CD8+ CDR3 sequences were found in both patients and controls but appeared to be highly expressed in patients and within the immunodominant clones of the patients.

Details on this clonotype: Its antigen specificity is not known. No base quality information exists; no much larger clone differs at one position.

Expansion of CD8+CD57+ cells had been shown by flow cytometry in the patients chosen for sequencing. Severe acquired aplastic anemia was diagnosed in all patients according to International Study of Aplastic Anemia and Agranulocytosis and Camitta criteria. No patient had received any therapy when blood was sampled. TCR repertoires of sorted CD4+ and CD8+ blood T cells from severe aplastic anemia patients and healthy subjects were deep-sequenced in the study. Patients were enrolled in the USA under clinicaltrials.gov protocols 00001620, 01623167, 00001397, 00071045, 00081523 and 00961064. Ficoll-Paque density gradient centrifugation was used to isolate peripheral blood mononuclear cells. Before DNA was extracted, CD4+ and CD8+ T cells were sorted using either FACS or magnetic beads. Genomic DNA served as template for TCR beta VDJ combination and CDR3 sequence profiling. An Illumina HiSeq 2000 was used for TCR repertoire sequencing. The source study handled its data this way. Repertoires were assessed using TRBV/TRBJ rearrangement plots, CDR3 size and DJ length profiles, and Simpson's diversity index. Whichever DNA sequence was most abundant in the deep sequencing data was defined as the immunodominant clone. CDR3 amino acid sequences were checked for sharing across subjects and were also compared against the VDJdb database and published repertoires. TCRdb reran the public reads through fastp at Q25 and MiXCR, keeping productive beta chains. Under each unique CDR3 protein, matching rows form one entry showing the most common genes and DNA. These V and J calls originate from TCRdb's pipeline instead of the authors' own analysis. The sample profile shows about 98,000 distinct CDR3 sequences; about 67% of them were found once. The ten largest clonotypes hold 65% of the sample.

In this chain, TRBV11-1 is recombined with TRBJ1-6; the D gene identity is not certain. This clonotype was sampled from a human donor with aplastic anemia. Sequencing was done on a sample of sorted CD4+, CD8+, or CD8+CD57+ T cells (not recorded which) from PBMCs. The bases are TGTGCCAGCAGCTTAGGGGGAGATTTGGCTAAAAGGATACCCAATTCACCCCTCCACTTT. It encodes CASSLGGDLAKRIPNSPLHF.